This T cell receptor (beta chain) came from a study of control samples from healthy donors and cancer patients. The assay was immunoSEQ multiplex PCR, and TCRdb's table has in-frame clones only and misses some. In the table there are over 30,000 clones, 86% of which are singletons. CDR1 is MDHEN, CDR2 SYDVKM, per germline. Trimming left V 6 bases short and J 3 bases short, with 29 bases between. The CDR3 covers 19 residues. The V and J genes are TRBV28 and TRBJ1-2; D perhaps matches TRBD1 (6 bases). Material for sequencing was PBMCs. This TCR derives from a woman aged 40 to 50 with lung cancer. CDR3 bases: TGTGCCAGCAGCATAAAACCCTTCGGGACATCTGAAGGTGACTATGGCTACACCTTC. It codes for CASSIKPFGTSEGDYGYTF.